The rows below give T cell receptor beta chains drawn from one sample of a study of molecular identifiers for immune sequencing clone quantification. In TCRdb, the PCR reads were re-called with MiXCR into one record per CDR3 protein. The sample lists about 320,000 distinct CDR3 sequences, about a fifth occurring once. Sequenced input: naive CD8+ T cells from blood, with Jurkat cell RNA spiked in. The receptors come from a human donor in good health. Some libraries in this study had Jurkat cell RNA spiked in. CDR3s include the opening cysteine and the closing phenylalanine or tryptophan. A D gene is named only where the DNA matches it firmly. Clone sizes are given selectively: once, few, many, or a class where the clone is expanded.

CASSFWGTNYGYTF TGTGCCAGCAGTTTCTGGGGAACTAACTATGGCTACACCTTC TRBJ1-2 TRBV27 NA many
CASSPLTGSYGYTF TGTGCCAGCAGTCCGCTGACAGGGAGCTATGGCTACACCTTC TRBJ1-2 TRBV12-3/TRBV12-4 TRBD1 NA
CASSFGGRLNEKLFF TGTGCCAGCAGCTTTGGTGGCAGACTTAATGAAAAACTGTTTTTT TRBJ1-4 TRBV7-9 NA many
CSARELSGRATGELFF TGCAGTGCTAGAGAGCTCAGCGGGAGGGCCACCGGGGAGCTGTTTTTT TRBJ2-2 TRBV20-1 TRBD2 many
CASSHRQTGGEYF TGTGCCAGCAGTCACCGACAGACAGGGGGGGAGTACTTC TRBJ2-5 TRBV12-3/TRBV12-4 TRBD1 many
CASTRVGGPDTQYF TGTGCCAGCACCCGGGTCGGAGGGCCAGATACGCAGTATTTT TRBJ2-3 TRBV7-8 NA many
CASSLILGQGIGELFF TGTGCCAGCAGCTTAATCTTAGGACAGGGGATCGGGGAGCTGTTTTTT TRBJ2-2 TRBV7-9 TRBD1 NA
CASSPWDVTEAFF TGTGCCAGCAGCCCCTGGGACGTCACTGAAGCTTTCTTT TRBJ1-1 TRBV14 NA many
CASSEVRLGALNEQFF TGTGCCAGTAGCGAAGTGCGACTAGGGGCCCTAAATGAGCAGTTCTTC TRBJ2-1 TRBV19 NA many
CAWNSGGETQYF TGTGCCTGGAACAGCGGGGGGGAGACCCAGTACTTC TRBJ2-5 TRBV30 TRBD2 many
CASSQEGIAKNIQYF TGTGCCAGCAGCCAGGAAGGGATAGCCAAAAACATTCAGTACTTC TRBJ2-4 TRBV14 NA many
CASSPLPGYEQYF TGTGCCAGCAGCCCACTTCCTGGCTACGAGCAGTACTTC TRBJ2-7 TRBV7-9 NA NA
CASSQDIELRRENPYEQYF TGCGCCAGCAGCCAAGATATCGAACTCAGACGGGAGAATCCCTACGAGCAGTACTTC TRBJ2-7 TRBV4-3 NA many
CASSVDPGDSYGYTF TGTGCCAGCAGCGTAGATCCAGGGGATAGCTATGGCTACACCTTC TRBJ1-2 TRBV9 NA many
CASSQTLTGVHEKLFF TGTGCCAGCAGCCAGACCTTGACAGGGGTTCATGAAAAACTGTTTTTT TRBJ1-4 TRBV7-9 TRBD1 many
CSVEVADSTDTQYF TGCAGCGTTGAAGTAGCGGACAGCACAGATACGCAGTATTTT TRBJ2-3 TRBV29-1 NA many
CASSDRDRESDTQYF TGTGCCAGCAGCGATCGGGACAGGGAGAGTGATACGCAGTATTTT TRBJ2-3 TRBV7-9 TRBD1 NA
CASSSFPPGLAETQYF TGTGCCAGCAGCTCTTTCCCACCGGGACTAGCGGAGACCCAGTACTTC TRBJ2-5 TRBV7-9 TRBD2 many
CATSDSGRTVMNTGELFF TGTGCCACCAGTGATTCTGGCAGAACAGTCATGAACACCGGGGAGCTGTTTTTT TRBJ2-2 TRBV24-1 NA NA
CASSRGPMNTGELFF TGTGCCAGCAGCCGAGGGCCTATGAACACCGGGGAGCTGTTTTTT TRBJ2-2 TRBV11-2 NA few
CASSNGGIQETQYF TGTGCCAGCAGCAATGGGGGGATTCAAGAGACCCAGTACTTC TRBJ2-5 TRBV7-3 NA many
CASGSTSASLQYNEQFF TGTGCTAGTGGTTCGACTAGCGCATCCCTACAGTACAATGAGCAGTTCTTC TRBJ2-1 TRBV12-5 TRBD2 many
CASSSHREGELTDTQYF TGTGCCAGCAGCTCTCATCGGGAAGGCGAACTCACAGATACGCAGTATTTT TRBJ2-3 TRBV13 NA many
CASSADSLGGTNYGYTF TGTGCCAGCAGTGCGGACTCCCTGGGGGGGACTAACTATGGCTACACCTTC TRBJ1-2 TRBV25-1 NA few
CAWNGGGASTDTQYF TGTGCCTGGAATGGGGGGGGAGCTAGCACAGATACGCAGTATTTT TRBJ2-3 TRBV30 TRBD2 NA
CSARDILETQYF TGCAGTGCTAGAGATATTTTAGAGACCCAGTACTTC TRBJ2-5 TRBV20-1 NA many
CASSLVHSQETQYF TGTGCCAGCAGCTTAGTTCACAGCCAAGAGACCCAGTACTTC TRBJ2-5 TRBV7-9 NA many
CASSQDLKPTTDTQYF TGTGCCAGCAGCCAAGACCTTAAACCCACCACAGATACGCAGTATTTT TRBJ2-3 TRBV4-2 NA few
CASTRTVLSSTDTQYF TGTGCCAGCACCAGGACTGTATTGTCTAGCACAGATACGCAGTATTTT TRBJ2-3 TRBV2 NA NA
CSAPGLDTNSYEQYF TGCAGTGCTCCGGGACTCGACACTAACTCCTACGAGCAGTACTTC TRBJ2-7 TRBV20-1 NA many
CASSRGTVTEAFF TGTGCCAGCAGCCGAGGGACAGTCACTGAAGCTTTCTTT TRBJ1-1 TRBV7-6 TRBD1 many
CASSEWGDNQPQHF TGTGCCAGCAGTGAATGGGGAGATAATCAGCCCCAGCATTTT TRBJ1-5 TRBV2 NA many
CASSPYDIPYNEQFF TGTGCCAGCAGCCCTTATGACATTCCCTACAATGAGCAGTTCTTC TRBJ2-1 TRBV11-2 NA NA
CASTKLQSQETQYF TGTGCCAGCACCAAACTTCAGAGCCAAGAGACCCAGTACTTC TRBJ2-5 TRBV6-2/TRBV6-3 NA NA
CASSSRGQGLAKNIQYF TGTGCCAGCAGTTCACGAGGACAGGGGTTGGCCAAAAACATTCAGTACTTC TRBJ2-4 TRBV6-1 TRBD1 many
CASSFSVDRGNSPLHF TGTGCCAGCAGCTTTTCGGTGGACAGGGGAAATTCACCCCTCCACTTT TRBJ1-6 TRBV7-6 TRBD1 once
CASGSGTRGFNEQFF TGTGCCAGCGGTTCCGGGACAAGGGGCTTCAATGAGCAGTTCTTC TRBJ2-1 TRBV6-5 NA NA
CASSLRVLAGVTGELFF TGTGCCAGCAGCTTAAGAGTCCTAGCGGGGGTCACCGGGGAGCTGTTTTTT TRBJ2-2 TRBV11-2 TRBD2 few
CASRSGIGQWPYEQFF TGCGCCAGCAGGAGTGGGATTGGACAGTGGCCCTATGAGCAGTTCTTC TRBJ2-1 TRBV10-2 NA few
CSAEGQNTGELFF TGCAGCGCTGAGGGACAGAACACCGGGGAGCTGTTTTTT TRBJ2-2 TRBV29-1 NA few
CATTVMGQGTYEQYF TGTGCCACGACAGTTATGGGACAGGGAACCTACGAGCAGTACTTC TRBJ2-7 TRBV19 TRBD1 many
CSARDFRQRNTEAFF TGCAGTGCTAGAGATTTTAGACAGAGGAACACTGAAGCTTTCTTT TRBJ1-1 TRBV20-1 NA many
CVSSSGLAGYEQYF TGTGTCAGCAGCTCAGGACTAGCTGGGTACGAGCAGTACTTC TRBJ2-7 TRBV11-2 TRBD2 once
CASSNDPENIQYF TGTGCCAGCAGTAACGACCCCGAAAACATTCAGTACTTC TRBJ2-4 TRBV6-5 NA few
CASSPLQGHEQYF TGTGCCAGCAGCCCCTTACAGGGCCACGAGCAGTACTTC TRBJ2-7 TRBV5-5 NA many
CASSFGQGSFSNQPQHF TGTGCCAGCAGCTTCGGACAGGGATCCTTTAGCAATCAGCCCCAGCATTTT TRBJ1-5 TRBV7-9 TRBD1 many
CSARCLTGDYSGANVLTF TGCAGTGCTAGATGCTTGACAGGGGACTACTCTGGGGCCAACGTCCTGACTTTC TRBJ2-6 TRBV20-1 NA few
CTSSQNLAGEADTQYF TGTACCAGCAGTCAAAACTTAGCGGGAGAGGCAGATACGCAGTATTTT TRBJ2-3 TRBV27 TRBD2 NA
CASSARAGTMTGELFF TGTGCCAGCAGTGCCCGAGCCGGGACTATGACCGGGGAGCTGTTTTTT TRBJ2-2 TRBV27 TRBD2 NA
CASRESGTGAYNEQFF TGTGCCAGCCGCGAGTCCGGGACAGGGGCCTACAATGAGCAGTTCTTC TRBJ2-1 TRBV6-5 TRBD1 many
CAWSVGEWNTGELFF TGTGCCTGGAGTGTAGGGGAATGGAACACCGGGGAGCTGTTTTTT TRBJ2-2 TRBV30 NA once
CASRNPGQVADTQYF TGTGCCAGCAGAAACCCGGGACAGGTTGCAGATACGCAGTATTTT TRBJ2-3 TRBV6-2/TRBV6-3 TRBD1 many
CASSFMTGMNTEAFF TGTGCCAGCAGTTTCATGACAGGAATGAACACTGAAGCTTTCTTT TRBJ1-1 TRBV13 NA NA
CASTQDAGTTGNTIYF TGTGCCAGCACACAAGATGCAGGGACAACTGGAAACACCATATATTTT TRBJ1-3 TRBV6-1 NA many